The T cell receptor (beta chain) under discussion was sequenced for a study of OX40 agonist ivuxolimab in advanced cancers. Sequenced by immunoSEQ multiplex PCR; TCRdb stores in-frame clones only, minus some. Among roughly 74,000 clones, around 93% were seen once, and the ten largest hold about 8.6%. CDR3 length: 12 amino acids. Per germline, CDR1 MNHEY and CDR2 SVGAGI. Trimming removed 2 bases from V and 14 bases from J, with 15 bases in between. Cycle 7 day 1, cycle 4 day 1, and baseline were the timepoints at which blood was sampled. This TCR came from an adult with an advanced solid tumor such as melanoma, head and neck, liver or kidney cancer. The V gene is TRBV6-5, the J gene TRBJ1-1, with D unclear. The sample here was CD4+ or CD8+ T cells sorted from blood, taken in a trial of the OX40 agonist ivuxolimab. The CDR3 DNA is TGTGCCAGCAGTTACGGCAGCCAGGATATCTTCTTT. Protein sequence: CASSYGSQDIFF.